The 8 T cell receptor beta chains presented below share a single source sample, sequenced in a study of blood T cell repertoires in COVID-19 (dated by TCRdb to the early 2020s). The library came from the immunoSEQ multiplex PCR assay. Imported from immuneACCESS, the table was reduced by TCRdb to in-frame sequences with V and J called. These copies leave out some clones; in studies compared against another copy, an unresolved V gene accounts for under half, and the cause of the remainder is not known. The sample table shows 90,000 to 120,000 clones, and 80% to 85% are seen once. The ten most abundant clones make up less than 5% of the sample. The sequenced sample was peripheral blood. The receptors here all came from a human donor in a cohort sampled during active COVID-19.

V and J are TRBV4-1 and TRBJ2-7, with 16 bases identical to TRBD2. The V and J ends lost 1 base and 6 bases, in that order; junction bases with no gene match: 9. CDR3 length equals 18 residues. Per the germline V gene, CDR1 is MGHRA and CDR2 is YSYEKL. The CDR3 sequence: CASSQVRGLAGGQVEQYV. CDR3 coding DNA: TGCGCCAGCAGCCAAGTTAGGGGACTAGCGGGAGGGCAGGTCGAGCAGTACGTC.

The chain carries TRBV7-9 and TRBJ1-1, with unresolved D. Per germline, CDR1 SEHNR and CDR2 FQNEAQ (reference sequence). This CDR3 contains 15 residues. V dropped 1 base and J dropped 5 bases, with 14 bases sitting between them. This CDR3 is CASSLGDIKYTEAFF. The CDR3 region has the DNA TGTGCCAGCAGCTTAGGTGACATTAAATATACTGAAGCTTTCTTT.

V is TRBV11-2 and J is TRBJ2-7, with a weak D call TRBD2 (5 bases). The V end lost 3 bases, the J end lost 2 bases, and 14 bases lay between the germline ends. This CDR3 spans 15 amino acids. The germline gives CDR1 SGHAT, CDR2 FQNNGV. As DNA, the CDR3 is TGTGCCAGCAGCTTGTCGTGGGAGTCGACCTACGAGCAGTACTTC. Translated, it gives CASSLSWESTYEQYF.

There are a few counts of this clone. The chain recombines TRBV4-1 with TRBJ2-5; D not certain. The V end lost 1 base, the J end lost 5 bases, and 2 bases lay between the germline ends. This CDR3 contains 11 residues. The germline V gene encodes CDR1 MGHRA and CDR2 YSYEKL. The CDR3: CASSQAETQYF. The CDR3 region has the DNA TGCGCCAGCAGCCAAGCGGAGACCCAGTACTTC.

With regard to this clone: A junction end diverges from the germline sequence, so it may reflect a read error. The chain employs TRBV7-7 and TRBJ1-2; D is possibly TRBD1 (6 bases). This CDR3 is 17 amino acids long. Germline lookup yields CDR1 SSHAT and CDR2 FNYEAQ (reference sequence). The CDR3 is CASSSQIKQGLVFGYTF. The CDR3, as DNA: TGTGCTAGCAGCTCCCAGATAAAACAGGGCCTGGTATTTGGCTACACCTTC.

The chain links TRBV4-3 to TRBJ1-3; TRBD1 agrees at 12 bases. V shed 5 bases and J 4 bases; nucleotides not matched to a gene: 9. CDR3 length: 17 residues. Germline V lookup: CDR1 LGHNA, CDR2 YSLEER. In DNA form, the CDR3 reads TGCGCCAGCAGCGCCGGGACAGGGGGCCAGAGGGGAAACACCATATATTTT. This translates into CASSAGTGGQRGNTIYF.

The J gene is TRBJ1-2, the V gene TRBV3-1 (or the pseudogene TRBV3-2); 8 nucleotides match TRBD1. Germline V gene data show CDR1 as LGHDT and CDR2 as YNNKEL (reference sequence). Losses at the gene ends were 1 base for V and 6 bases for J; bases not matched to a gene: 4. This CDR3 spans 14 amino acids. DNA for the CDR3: TGTGCCAGCAGCCAAGGAACAGGGGGTGATGGCTACACCTTC. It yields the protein CASSQGTGGDGYTF.

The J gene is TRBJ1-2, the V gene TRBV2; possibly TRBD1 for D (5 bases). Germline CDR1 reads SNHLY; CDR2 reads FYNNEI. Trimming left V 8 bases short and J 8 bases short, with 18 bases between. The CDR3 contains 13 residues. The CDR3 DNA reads TGTGCCAGCTGCCGGGCCCCCGCAGGGGGCTACACCTTC. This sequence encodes CASCRAPAGGYTF. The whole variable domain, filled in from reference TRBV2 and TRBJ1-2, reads EPEVTQTPSHQVTQMGQEVILRCVPISNHLYFYWYRQILGQKVEFLVSFYNNEISEKSEIFDDQFSVERPDGSNFTLKIRSTKLEDSAMYFCASCRAPAGGYTFGSGTRLTVV.